What follows are 12 T cell receptor beta chains derived from one specimen sequenced in a study of cytomegalovirus exposure and HLA in healthy donors. The PCR made use of 60 Vbeta and 13 Jbeta primers. The table came from immunoSEQ multiplex PCR; TCRdb's copy has only in-frame clones and leaves some out. The data hold approximately 190,000 clones, with more than 65% observed a single time. The sequenced sample consisted of PBMCs. These receptors all come from a man aged 50-60 years in good health and CMV-seronegative.

The table lists this clone with a count of one. V is TRBV11-2 and J is TRBJ1-2; the match to TRBD1 covers 11 bases. The V segment lost 3 bases and the J segment 8 bases; nucleotides outside the gene matches: 8. Per the germline V gene, CDR1 is SGHAT and CDR2 is FQNNGV. The CDR3 runs 15 residues. The CDR3 DNA reads as TGTGCCAGCAGCTTGAGGACAGGGGGCGCGAGGGGCTACACCTTC. Protein sequence: CASSLRTGGARGYTF. The entire variable domain, with the rest obtained from reference TRBV11-2 and TRBJ1-2, is as follows: EAGVAQSPRYKIIEKRQSVAFWCNPISGHATLYWYQQILGQGPKLLIQFQNNGVVDDSQLPKDRFSAERLKGVDSTLKIQPAKLEDSAVYLCASSLRTGGARGYTFGSGTRLTVV.

CDR3 coding DNA: TGTGCCAGCAGCTTTCGACAGGGGGCACAGGACGAGCAGTACTTC. Amino acids: CASSFRQGAQDEQYF. This rearrangement joins TRBV7-9 to TRBJ2-7, with 10 bases that match TRBD1. With V trimmed by 3 bases and J by 5 bases, 7 bases remained unmatched. From germline, CDR1 is SEHNR and CDR2 FQNEAQ (reference sequence). This CDR3 is 15 amino acids long.

This clone has a handful of counts. This chain connects TRBV7-9 to TRBJ2-5; no clear D gene. Germline CDR1 and CDR2: SEHNR and FQNEAQ (reference sequence). V dropped 0 bases and J dropped 4 bases, with 9 bases sitting between them. The CDR3 runs to 14 residues. CDR3 sequence (DNA): TGTGCCAGCAGCTTAGCGTCCTTCCCAGAGACCCAGTACTTC. Translation gives CASSLASFPETQYF.

V usage is TRBV11-3 and J usage is TRBJ1-1, with 7 bases matching TRBD1. Trimming took 5 bases from V and 1 from J; bases not matched to a gene: 7. From germline, CDR1 is SGHNT and CDR2 YENEEA. This CDR3 is built from 15 residues. The CDR3 DNA sequence: TGTGCCAGCAGCGCCGGGGACAGACCGAACACTGAAGCTTTCTTT. This sequence encodes CASSAGDRPNTEAFF.

This clone was found a few times. This sequence joins TRBV4-1 and TRBJ1-4; D ambiguous. Looked up from germline, CDR1 is MGHRA and CDR2 is YSYEKL. The V gene lost 2 bases and the J gene lost 7 bases, with 8 bases spanning the gap. This CDR3 is 13 amino acids long. CDR3 region: CASSQRWSEKLFF. CDR3 in DNA: TGCGCCAGCAGCCAAAGATGGAGTGAAAAACTGTTTTTT.

The chain couples TRBV27 to TRBJ1-2; D is possibly TRBD1 (6 bases). The CDR3 has 15 amino acids. V was trimmed by 5 bases and J by 6 bases, leaving 19 bases between them. The germline V gene encodes CDR1 MNHEY and CDR2 SMNVEV (reference sequence). The CDR3, as DNA: TGTGCCAGCAGTCCCCTTCAGGGGCCCAGGGATGGCTACACCTTC. Protein: CASSPLQGPRDGYTF.

The chain couples TRBV7-2 to TRBJ2-1; tentative D call: TRBD2 (5 bases). Trimming removed 3 bases at V and 3 bases at J, with 9 bases between. The CDR3 sequence is 14 residues long. Germline V gives CDR1 SGHTA, CDR2 FQGNSA. CDR3 bases: TGTGCCAGCAGCTTTGACTACCTCTACAATGAGCAGTTCTTC. Translation: CASSFDYLYNEQFF.

The chain is built from TRBV25-1 and TRBJ1-4, with 8 nucleotides matching TRBD1. The CDR3 length is 15 residues. V dropped 1 base and J dropped 6; count of bases not matched to a gene: 4. From germline, CDR1 is MGHDK and CDR2 SYGVNS. The CDR3 region is CASSESAGGDEKLFF. CDR3 bases: TGTGCCAGCAGTGAATCCGCAGGGGGCGATGAAAAACTGTTTTTT. Full variable domain (outside the CDR3, taken from reference TRBV25-1 and TRBJ1-4): EADIYQTPRYLVIGTGKKITLECSQTMGHDKMYWYQQDPGMELHLIHYSYGVNSTEKGDLSSESTVSRIRTEHFPLTLESARPSHTSQYLCASSESAGGDEKLFFGSGTQLSVL.

This rearrangement joins TRBV27 to TRBJ2-7; possibly TRBD2 for D (6 bases). The CDR3 runs to 12 residues. Trimming removed 8 bases at V and 2 bases at J, with 10 bases between. The germline V gene encodes CDR1 MNHEY and CDR2 SMNVEV (reference sequence). CDR3: CASGGTPYEQYF. The CDR3 DNA sequence: TGTGCCAGCGGGGGGACTCCCTACGAGCAGTACTTC.

This chain joins TRBV7-6 and TRBJ2-2; D call uncertain. The CDR3 is made up of 14 amino acids. CDR1 SGHVS and CDR2 FNYEAQ come from the germline V gene. Trimming took 5 bases from V and 4 from J, leaving 11 bases between them. The DNA of the CDR3 is TGTGCCAGCAGCAGGAACAGAGCCACCGGGGAGCTGTTTTTT. Protein: CASSRNRATGELFF.

This chain uses TRBV5-7 with TRBJ1-2, with a weak D call TRBD1 (6 bases). TRBV5-7 is treated as an ORF (open reading frame) with a function not yet certain. The CDR3 has 14 residues. The ends were cut back, 4 bases at V and 5 bases at J, with 15 bases in the middle. CDR3 DNA: TGTGCCAGCAGCCCGTTGACAGGAAGTTATGGCTACACCTTC. Translation: CASSPLTGSYGYTF.

This rearrangement joins TRBV6-1 to TRBJ2-7, with 10 bases matching TRBD1. J was trimmed by 6 bases and V by 3 bases; bases with no gene match: 8. The CDR3 is 15 residues long. Germline V gene data show CDR1 as MNHNS and CDR2 as SASEGT. This CDR3 is CASSDVGTGVGEQYF. CDR3 in DNA: TGTGCCAGCAGTGACGTAGGGACAGGGGTGGGCGAGCAGTACTTC.